The source of this TCR beta chain is a study of T cell responses to AZD1222 COVID-19 vaccine. The CDR3 loop spans 15 amino acids. V shed 6 bases and J shed 3 bases, with 15 bases lying between them. Germline loops: CDR1 MNHEY, CDR2 SVGAGI. Using immunoSEQ multiplex PCR, the repertoire was profiled, and TCRdb retains in-frame clones only, with some absent. Among 140,000 to 150,000 clones, roughly 92% were seen once, and the ten largest hold approximately 1.5%. Here the sequenced sample was peripheral blood, taken on day 0 of AZD1222 vaccination. This chain uses TRBV6-5 with TRBJ1-5; no clear D gene. This clonotype was sampled from an adult in good health. CDR3 in DNA: TGTGCCAGCAGCCACTTCCCAGCGAACAATCAGCCCCAGCATTTT. Protein product: CASSHFPANNQPQHF.